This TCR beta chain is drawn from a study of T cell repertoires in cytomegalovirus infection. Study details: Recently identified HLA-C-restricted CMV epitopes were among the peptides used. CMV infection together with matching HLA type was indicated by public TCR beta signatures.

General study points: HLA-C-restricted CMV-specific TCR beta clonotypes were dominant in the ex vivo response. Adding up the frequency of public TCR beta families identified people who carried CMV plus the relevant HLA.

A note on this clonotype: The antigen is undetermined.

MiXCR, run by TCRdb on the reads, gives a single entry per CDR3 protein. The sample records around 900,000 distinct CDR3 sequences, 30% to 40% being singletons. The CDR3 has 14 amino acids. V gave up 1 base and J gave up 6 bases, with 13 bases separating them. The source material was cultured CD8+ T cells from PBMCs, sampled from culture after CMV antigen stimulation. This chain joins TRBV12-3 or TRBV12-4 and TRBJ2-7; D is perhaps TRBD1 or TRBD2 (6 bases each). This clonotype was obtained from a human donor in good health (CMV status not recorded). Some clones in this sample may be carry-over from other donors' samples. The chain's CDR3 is CASSLGGAQREQYF. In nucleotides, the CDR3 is TGTGCCAGCAGTTTAGGGGGGGCGCAGCGCGAGCAGTACTTC.